This note documents a single T cell receptor beta chain sequence. Original analysis: Reference gene primer amplification yielded estimated nucleated cell counts. Libraries were prepared by immunoSEQ multiplex PCR; TCRdb keeps only in-frame clonotypes and omits some of them. D and trimming were read from the DNA, whereas the V and J calls and clone size are those reported in that table. This sample has about 140,000 clones, with over 80% found just once. This entry belongs to a study of blood T cell repertoires in COVID-19. The germline CDR1 and CDR2 sequences are SGHTA and FQGNSA. This CDR3 is 14 amino acids long. Losses at the gene ends were 5 bases for V and 5 bases for J; bases not matched to a gene: 7.

The rearrangement uses TRBV7-2 and TRBJ2-3; 7 bases fit TRBD1. The TCR comes from a man in his fifties or sixties with active or convalescent COVID-19. The sequencing sample was made of peripheral blood. In DNA form, the CDR3 reads TGTGCCAGCAGCACGGACAGGTGGGAAGATACGCAGTATTTT. Its translation is CASSTDRWEDTQYF.